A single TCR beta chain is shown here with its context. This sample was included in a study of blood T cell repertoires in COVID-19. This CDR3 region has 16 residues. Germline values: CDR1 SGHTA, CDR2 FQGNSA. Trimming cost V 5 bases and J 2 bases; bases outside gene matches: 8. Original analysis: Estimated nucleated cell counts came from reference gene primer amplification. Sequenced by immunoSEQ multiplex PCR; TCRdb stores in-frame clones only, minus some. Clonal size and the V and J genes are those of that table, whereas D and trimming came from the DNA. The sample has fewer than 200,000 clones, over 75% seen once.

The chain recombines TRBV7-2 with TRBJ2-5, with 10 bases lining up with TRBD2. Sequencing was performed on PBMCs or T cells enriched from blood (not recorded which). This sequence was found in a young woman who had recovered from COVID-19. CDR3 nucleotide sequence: TGTGCCAGCAGCACCGGACTAGCGGTTGGTCAAGAGACCCAGTACTTC. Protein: CASSTGLAVGQETQYF.